One and the same sample provided the 5 T cell receptor beta chains below, sequenced in a study of beta chain features in type 1 diabetes. Every bit of the isolated RNA underwent reverse transcription, so sequencing read expressed TCRB transcripts. Sequencing used immunoSEQ multiplex PCR; TCRdb keeps in-frame clones, though not all of them. The table includes around 430,000 clones, around 28% detected once. The sample was naive CD4+ T cells from blood. The origin of the receptors is a man between 18 and 35 years old in good health.

The genes are TRBV28 and TRBJ2-1; D remains unclear. V dropped 6 bases and J dropped 0 bases, with 3 bases sitting between them. This CDR3 has 12 amino acids. Germline values: CDR1 MDHEN, CDR2 SYDVKM. The CDR3 reads CASRPSYNEQFF. The CDR3 DNA sequence: TGTGCCAGCAGGCCCTCCTACAATGAGCAGTTCTTC.

The table lists this clone with a few counts. The chain combines TRBV29-1 with TRBJ2-6; no clear D. The V gene lost 7 bases and the J gene lost 2 bases, with 9 bases spanning the gap. CDR3 length: 13 amino acids. Germline assignment: CDR1 SQVTM and CDR2 ANQGSEA. CDR3 in amino acids: CSAYKTGANVLTF. The CDR3 coding sequence is TGCAGCGCTTACAAAACTGGGGCCAACGTCCTGACTTTC. The full variable domain, completed using reference TRBV29-1 and TRBJ2-6, is SAVISQKPSRDICQRGTSLTIQCQVDSQVTMMFWYRQQPGQSLTLIATANQGSEATYESGFVIDKFPISRPNLTFSTLTVSNMSPEDSSIYLCSAYKTGANVLTFGAGSRLTVL.

This clone was observed a few times. V and J are TRBV25-1 and TRBJ2-7; no clear D gene. V was trimmed by 2 bases and J by 4 bases, leaving 9 bases between them. The germline V gene encodes CDR1 MGHDK and CDR2 SYGVNS. The CDR3 spans 13 residues. The CDR3 DNA sequence: TGTGCCAGCAGTGAAAATGCCCGATACGAGCAGTACTTC. It codes for CASSENARYEQYF.

The chain joins TRBV30 to TRBJ2-7; possible D gene TRBD1, 6 bases. The CDR3 sequence is 12 residues long. The germline CDR1 and CDR2 sequences are GTSNPN and SVGIG (reference sequence). V lost 3 bases to trimming and J lost 6 bases, with 12 bases between them. The CDR3 spells CAWSPGHPEQYF. The CDR3 nucleotides read TGTGCCTGGAGCCCGGGACACCCCGAGCAGTACTTC.

This clone has a handful of counts. The rearrangement uses TRBV29-1 and TRBJ2-3; the D is unclear. This CDR3 has 12 residues. V lost 0 bases and J lost 3, with 4 bases in between. The germline CDR1 and CDR2 sequences are SQVTM and ANQGSEA. The CDR3 sequence is CSVEDPTDTQYF. The CDR3 DNA is TGCAGCGTTGAAGATCCAACAGATACGCAGTATTTT.